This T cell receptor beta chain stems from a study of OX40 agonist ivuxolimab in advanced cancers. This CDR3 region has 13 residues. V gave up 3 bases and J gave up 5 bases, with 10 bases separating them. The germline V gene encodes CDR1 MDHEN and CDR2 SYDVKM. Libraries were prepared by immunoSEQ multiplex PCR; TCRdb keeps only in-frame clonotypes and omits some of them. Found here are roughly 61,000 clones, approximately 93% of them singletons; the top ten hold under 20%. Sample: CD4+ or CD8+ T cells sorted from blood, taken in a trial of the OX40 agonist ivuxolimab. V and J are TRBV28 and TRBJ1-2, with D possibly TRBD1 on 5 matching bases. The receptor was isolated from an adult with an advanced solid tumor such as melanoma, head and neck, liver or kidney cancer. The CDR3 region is CASSFSGVYGYTF. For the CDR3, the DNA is TGTGCCAGCAGTTTTTCGGGGGTGTATGGCTACACCTTC.